This T cell receptor (beta chain) was sequenced during a study of radiotherapy plus CTLA-4 blockade in lung cancer. Across the whole study: Objective responses were documented in around 20% of patients, with disease control in about 29%.

Study-level findings and limits: Early shifts in blood T cell clones, with interferon-beta, reportedly predicted response best. Blood-borne expansion of tumor-derived TCR clones followed radiotherapy plus ipilimumab.

Focal radiation plus CTLA-4 blockade with ipilimumab was given to patients with chemo-refractory metastatic non-small-cell lung cancer. Repertoires were generated with immunoSEQ multiplex PCR, while TCRdb's copy carries only in-frame clones and drops some. This table holds 81,000 or so clones, more than 75% found once. Details on this clone: The target antigen is unknown.

V lost 3 bases and J lost 7; bases outside the gene matches: 11. The germline V gene encodes CDR1 GTSNPN and CDR2 SVGIG (reference sequence). The CDR3 extends over 15 amino acids. The V and J genes are TRBV30 and TRBJ2-1, with TRBD2 matching over 8 bases. The sequences come from peripheral blood, collected from a patient treated with radiotherapy plus ipilimumab. This clonotype was sampled from a human donor with non-small cell lung cancer who had stable disease on radiotherapy plus ipilimumab. CDR3 bases: TGTGCCTGGAGCCCGGGAAGCGGGGGATGGAATGAGCAGTTCTTC. Amino acid sequence: CAWSPGSGGWNEQFF.